The 23 T cell receptor beta chains below come from one sample, sequenced in a study of cytomegalovirus exposure and HLA in healthy donors. The data were produced by immunoSEQ multiplex PCR, yet TCRdb's version contains in-frame clones alone and is incomplete. The table lists fewer than 250,000 clones, around 86% of them singletons. The specimen sequenced was PBMCs. These receptors came from a woman aged 18-30 years in good health and CMV-seropositive.

This chain's CDR3 is CASSQDYLMSPSEAFF. CDR3 sequence (DNA): TGCGCCAGCAGCCAAGATTATCTCATGAGCCCAAGTGAAGCTTTCTTT. The genes are TRBV4-1 and TRBJ1-1, with D uncertain. CDR3 length: 16 residues. Trimming took off 0 bases at V and 7 bases at J, with 18 bases between the two ends. Per germline, CDR1 MGHRA and CDR2 YSYEKL.

J is TRBJ2-3 and V is TRBV6-5, with D possibly matching TRBD1 (5 bases). CDR3 length: 14 residues. The germline V gene encodes CDR1 MNHEY and CDR2 SVGAGI. Trimming removed 7 bases at V and 4 bases at J, with 15 bases between. This CDR3 is CASTETQGPDTQYF. The CDR3 DNA is TGTGCCAGCACAGAGACCCAGGGCCCAGATACGCAGTATTTT.

The chain links TRBV11-3 to TRBJ1-3; 7 bases are shared with TRBD1. J gave up 4 bases and V 2 bases, and 5 bases lay outside the gene matches. CDR1 is SGHNT, CDR2 YENEEA, per germline. The CDR3 covers 15 residues. DNA of the CDR3: TGTGCCAGCAGCTTACAAGGGGGCGCCGGAAACACCATATATTTT. Amino acid sequence: CASSLQGGAGNTIYF. The variable domain in full, completed from reference TRBV11-3 and TRBJ1-3, reads EAGVVQSPRYKIIEKKQPVAFWCNPISGHNTLYWYLQNLGQGPELLIRYENEEAVDDSQLPKDRFSAERLKGVDSTLKIQPAELGDSAVYLCASSLQGGAGNTIYFGEGSWLTVV.

A remark on this clone: This sample includes further DNA sequences coding for the same CDR3. The rearrangement joins TRBV28 to TRBJ2-7; D is unclear. The CDR3 totals 12 residues. The V end was cut by 6 bases, the J end by 3 bases, with 9 bases between. Germline CDR1 is MDHEN and CDR2 is SYDVKM. The CDR3 loop reads CASSLGSYEQYF. CDR3 sequence (DNA): TGTGCCAGCAGCCTTGGCAGCTACGAGCAGTACTTC. Using reference TRBV28 and TRBJ2-7 for the parts outside the CDR3, the full variable domain is DVKVTQSSRYLVKRTGEKVFLECVQDMDHENMFWYRQDPGLGLRLIYFSYDVKMKEKGDIPEGYSVSREKKERFSLILESASTNQTSMYLCASSLGSYEQYFGPGTRLTVT.

The chain combines TRBV11-2 with TRBJ1-3, with a tentative D call TRBD1 (6 bases). The CDR3 runs to 17 residues. Trimming cost V 5 bases and J 4 bases, with 21 bases left between them. CDR1 and CDR2 (germline): SGHAT, FQNNGV. CDR3 coding DNA: TGTGCCAGCAGCCGTATACTTAGGTCAGGGGTCGGAAACACCATATATTTT. This encodes CASSRILRSGVGNTIYF.

The V gene is TRBV6-1, the J gene TRBJ2-1, with D possibly matching TRBD2 (6 bases). Germline V gene sequence: CDR1 MNHNS, CDR2 SASEGT. The CDR3 is made up of 17 amino acids. V shed 0 bases and J shed 4 bases, with 16 bases lying between them. CDR3 coding DNA: TGTGCCAGCAGTGAAGCGGTAGCGGCCCCGGTATACAATGAGCAGTTCTTC. Translation gives CASSEAVAAPVYNEQFF.

The chain joins TRBV15 to TRBJ2-3; 8 positions agree with TRBD2. Germline lookup yields CDR1 LNHNV and CDR2 YYDKDF (reference sequence). The CDR3 covers 16 residues. Losses at the gene ends were 2 bases for V and 2 bases for J; bases not matched to a gene: 6. CDR3 in DNA: TGTGCCACCAGCAGACGGATAGCGGGGCCCACAGATACGCAGTATTTT. Amino acid sequence: CATSRRIAGPTDTQYF.

The chain uses TRBV29-1 and TRBJ1-1; D unresolved. Germline CDR1 SQVTM, CDR2 ANQGSEA. The CDR3 spans 11 residues. V lost 3 bases and J 1 base, leaving 3 bases between the germline ends. DNA for the CDR3: TGCAGCGTTGACCAGAACACTGAAGCTTTCTTT. Amino acids: CSVDQNTEAFF.

This clone was picked up one time. The V call is TRBV9, the J call TRBJ1-3; D remains unclear. V dropped 0 bases and J dropped 11 bases, with 15 bases sitting between them. Per germline, CDR1 SGDLS and CDR2 YYNGEE. The CDR3 is 14 amino acids. CDR3 sequence (DNA): TGTGCCAGCAGCGTAGGAGGCGAGGCCCACGCCATATATTTT. The encoded protein is CASSVGGEAHAIYF.

The CDR3 is CASSIRTGDGYTF. The CDR3 DNA reads as TGTGCCAGCAGTATCCGGACAGGGGACGGCTACACCTTC. The rearrangement links TRBV6-1 to TRBJ1-2; 9 bases agree with TRBD1. CDR3 length equals 13 residues. The ends lost 5 bases at V and 8 bases at J; junction bases unmatched: 6. The germline CDR1 and CDR2 sequences are MNHNS and SASEGT.

This chain connects TRBV4-1 to TRBJ2-7, with D tentatively TRBD2 (6 bases). V lost 1 base and J lost 3, with 10 bases in between. The germline gives CDR1 MGHRA, CDR2 YSYEKL. This CDR3 spans 14 amino acids. This CDR3 reads CASSQGGGGYEQYF. The CDR3 DNA is TGCGCCAGCAGCCAAGGGGGAGGAGGCTACGAGCAGTACTTC.

The V and J genes are TRBV2 and TRBJ2-7; 7 bases agree with TRBD1. Unmatched junction bases numbered 6, after V lost 5 bases and J lost 11 bases. Germline loops: CDR1 SNHLY, CDR2 FYNNEI. The CDR3 loop spans 11 amino acids. CDR3 sequence reads: CASSLGQEEYF. The CDR3 nucleotides read TGTGCCAGCAGTCTCGGACAGGAAGAGTACTTC.

This CDR3 reads CASSHSQGAETQYF. The CDR3 DNA follows: TGCGCCAGCAGCCATAGTCAGGGGGCAGAGACCCAGTACTTC. The rearrangement joins TRBV4-1 to TRBJ2-5; 8 bases line up with TRBD1. Germline CDR1 reads MGHRA; CDR2 reads YSYEKL. J lost 4 bases, V lost 3 bases, and 4 bases had no gene match. The CDR3 sequence is 14 residues long.

This clone was observed a handful of times. V usage is TRBV30 and J usage is TRBJ1-5; D is ambiguous. Germline CDR1 GTSNPN, CDR2 SVGIG (reference sequence). CDR3 length: 14 residues. Trimming took off 2 bases at V and 1 base at J, with 9 bases between the two ends. CDR3 protein: CAWSRGQSNQPQHF. The CDR3 region has the DNA TGTGCCTGGAGTCGTGGGCAGAGCAATCAGCCCCAGCATTTT.

A single count supports this clone. The chain carries TRBV9 and TRBJ2-2, with D tentatively TRBD1 (5 bases). The V end lost 0 bases, the J end lost 7 bases, and 7 bases lay between the germline ends. This CDR3 comprises 13 residues. CDR1 is SGDLS and CDR2 is YYNGEE in the germline V gene. The CDR3 nucleotides read TGTGCCAGCAGCGTAGTAACAGGCGGGGAGCTGTTTTTT. It codes for CASSVVTGGELFF.

This chain links TRBV28 with TRBJ2-5; D is unclear. Deletions cut 6 bases from V and 5 bases from J, with 13 bases between. This CDR3 spans 13 amino acids. Germline V lookup: CDR1 MDHEN, CDR2 SYDVKM. Here the CDR3 DNA reads TGTGCCAGCAGACCGCTTGACTGGGAGACCCAGTACTTC. Translating gives CASRPLDWETQYF.

As DNA, the CDR3 is TGTGCCAGTAGTGTACAGGGGAGGTGGGAGACCCAGTACTTC. This translates into CASSVQGRWETQYF. V is TRBV19 and J is TRBJ2-5; perhaps TRBD1 as D (7 bases). Germline assignment: CDR1 LNHDA and CDR2 SQIVND (reference sequence). This CDR3 region has 14 residues. V was pared by 5 bases and J by 5 bases, with 15 bases between.

The chain recombines TRBV9 with TRBJ1-2; 9 bases map to TRBD1. CDR3 length: 15 amino acids. V shed 4 bases and J 6 bases; nucleotides not matched to a gene: 10. CDR1 and CDR2 from the germline V gene are SGDLS and YYNGEE. The CDR3 sequence: CASSPRDRVIDGYTF. The CDR3 DNA is TGTGCCAGCAGCCCCCGGGACAGGGTTATCGATGGCTACACCTTC. The full variable domain, with the rest looked up from reference TRBV9 and TRBJ1-2, is DSGVTQTPKHLITATGQRVTLRCSPRSGDLSVYWYQQSLDQGLQFLIQYYNGEERAKGNILERFSAQQFPDLHSELNLSSLELGDSALYFCASSPRDRVIDGYTFGSGTRLTVV.

The chain couples TRBV6-1 to TRBJ1-4, with a weak D call TRBD1 (6 bases). The ends were cut back, 2 bases at V and 10 bases at J, with 14 bases in the middle. Per the germline V gene, CDR1 is MNHNS and CDR2 is SASEGT. The CDR3 consists of 14 residues. CDR3 protein: CASSEWAGAGKLFF. The DNA of the CDR3 is TGTGCCAGCAGTGAATGGGCAGGGGCTGGAAAACTGTTTTTT.

This clone has just a few counts. V and J are TRBV10-1 and TRBJ1-1; D gene ambiguous. Per germline, CDR1 WNHNN and CDR2 SYGVQD (reference sequence). CDR3 length: 16 residues. The V end was cut by 0 bases, the J end by 8 bases, with 19 bases between. The CDR3 spells CASSESKQAWNFEAFF. The CDR3 nucleotides are TGCGCCAGCAGTGAGTCGAAACAAGCGTGGAACTTCGAAGCTTTCTTT.

V usage is TRBV30 and J usage is TRBJ2-7; TRBD1 matches at 7 bases. The germline CDR1 and CDR2 sequences are GTSNPN and SVGIG (reference sequence). V shed 7 bases, J shed 6 bases, and the junction held 3 bases outside the gene matches. CDR3 length: 10 residues. CDR3 DNA: TGTGCCTTAACAGGGGTCGAGCAGTACTTC. It yields the protein CALTGVEQYF.

Only a few counts were recorded for this clone. The rearrangement uses TRBV15 and TRBJ2-7, with a tentative D call TRBD1 (5 bases). V gave up 0 bases and J gave up 6 bases, with 9 bases separating them. CDR1 and CDR2 from the germline V gene are LNHNV and YYDKDF (reference sequence). CDR3 size: 13 residues. Here the CDR3 DNA reads TGTGCCACCAGCAGAGACCAGGGCCGCGAGCAGTACTTC. This codes for CATSRDQGREQYF.

Here the CDR3 DNA reads TGTGCCAGCAGCTTAGATCCCCTCCCCGAGCAGTTCTTC. Protein: CASSLDPLPEQFF. This rearrangement joins TRBV7-8 to TRBJ2-1, with D unclear. The CDR3 consists of 13 residues. CDR1 SGHVS and CDR2 FQNEAQ come from the germline V gene. Deletions cut 1 base from V and 10 bases from J, with 11 bases between.